A selection of T cell receptor beta chains follows, all from one sample in a study of identifying expanded T cells in peripheral blood. Clones were read by immunoSEQ multiplex PCR, and TCRdb kept only the in-frame ones, dropping some. Of around 76,000 clones in the sample, roughly 90% were seen once. The sequenced sample was blood. The receptors were gathered from a person between 18 and 69 years old in good health. CDR3s leave out the opening cysteine and the closing phenylalanine or tryptophan. The size entry is marked missing in some rows and otherwise reads once, few, many or a size class.

v_call: TRBV11-1
clone_size: .
j_call: TRBJ2-2
cdr3_aa: ASSPGQDETGELF

v_call: TRBV7-9
clone_size: once
j_call: TRBJ2-2
cdr3_aa: ASSPLGGGTGELF

v_call: TRBV9
clone_size: once
j_call: TRBJ1-5
cdr3_aa: ASSVYRGGVGNQPQH

v_call: TRBV19
clone_size: once
j_call: .
cdr3_aa: ASGGASYEQY

v_call: TRBV19
clone_size: .
j_call: TRBJ1-1
cdr3_aa: ASSIAETEAF

v_call: TRBV4-3
clone_size: once
j_call: TRBJ2-5
cdr3_aa: ASSQEGFQETQY

v_call: TRBV7-6
clone_size: .
j_call: TRBJ2-5
cdr3_aa: ASSLAGGMERGTQETQY

v_call: TRBV10-2
clone_size: .
j_call: TRBJ1-4
cdr3_aa: ASSEMGSRGTGLF

v_call: TRBV5-1
clone_size: .
j_call: TRBJ2-5
cdr3_aa: ARGTDRSYQETQY

v_call: TRBV5-1
clone_size: .
j_call: TRBJ2-2
cdr3_aa: ASSLEVGAGELF

v_call: TRBV4-1
clone_size: .
j_call: TRBJ2-7
cdr3_aa: ASSQDGGLAKDEQY

v_call: TRBV4-2
clone_size: .
j_call: TRBJ1-5
cdr3_aa: ASSQNTNQPQH

v_call: TRBV6-5
clone_size: once
j_call: TRBJ2-1
cdr3_aa: ASTWMGRDSNEQF

v_call: TRBV18
clone_size: .
j_call: TRBJ2-1
cdr3_aa: ASSSESDEQF

v_call: TRBV25-1
clone_size: .
j_call: TRBJ2-7
cdr3_aa: ASSASGRLHEQY

v_call: TRBV4-3
clone_size: .
j_call: TRBJ2-3
cdr3_aa: ASSHSGGLTDTQY

v_call: TRBV6-5
clone_size: .
j_call: TRBJ2-2
cdr3_aa: ASSRTGFGELF

v_call: TRBV11-2
clone_size: few
j_call: TRBJ1-2
cdr3_aa: ASSLDLQVHFYT

v_call: TRBV30
clone_size: .
j_call: TRBJ1-4
cdr3_aa: AWSPGPGKLF